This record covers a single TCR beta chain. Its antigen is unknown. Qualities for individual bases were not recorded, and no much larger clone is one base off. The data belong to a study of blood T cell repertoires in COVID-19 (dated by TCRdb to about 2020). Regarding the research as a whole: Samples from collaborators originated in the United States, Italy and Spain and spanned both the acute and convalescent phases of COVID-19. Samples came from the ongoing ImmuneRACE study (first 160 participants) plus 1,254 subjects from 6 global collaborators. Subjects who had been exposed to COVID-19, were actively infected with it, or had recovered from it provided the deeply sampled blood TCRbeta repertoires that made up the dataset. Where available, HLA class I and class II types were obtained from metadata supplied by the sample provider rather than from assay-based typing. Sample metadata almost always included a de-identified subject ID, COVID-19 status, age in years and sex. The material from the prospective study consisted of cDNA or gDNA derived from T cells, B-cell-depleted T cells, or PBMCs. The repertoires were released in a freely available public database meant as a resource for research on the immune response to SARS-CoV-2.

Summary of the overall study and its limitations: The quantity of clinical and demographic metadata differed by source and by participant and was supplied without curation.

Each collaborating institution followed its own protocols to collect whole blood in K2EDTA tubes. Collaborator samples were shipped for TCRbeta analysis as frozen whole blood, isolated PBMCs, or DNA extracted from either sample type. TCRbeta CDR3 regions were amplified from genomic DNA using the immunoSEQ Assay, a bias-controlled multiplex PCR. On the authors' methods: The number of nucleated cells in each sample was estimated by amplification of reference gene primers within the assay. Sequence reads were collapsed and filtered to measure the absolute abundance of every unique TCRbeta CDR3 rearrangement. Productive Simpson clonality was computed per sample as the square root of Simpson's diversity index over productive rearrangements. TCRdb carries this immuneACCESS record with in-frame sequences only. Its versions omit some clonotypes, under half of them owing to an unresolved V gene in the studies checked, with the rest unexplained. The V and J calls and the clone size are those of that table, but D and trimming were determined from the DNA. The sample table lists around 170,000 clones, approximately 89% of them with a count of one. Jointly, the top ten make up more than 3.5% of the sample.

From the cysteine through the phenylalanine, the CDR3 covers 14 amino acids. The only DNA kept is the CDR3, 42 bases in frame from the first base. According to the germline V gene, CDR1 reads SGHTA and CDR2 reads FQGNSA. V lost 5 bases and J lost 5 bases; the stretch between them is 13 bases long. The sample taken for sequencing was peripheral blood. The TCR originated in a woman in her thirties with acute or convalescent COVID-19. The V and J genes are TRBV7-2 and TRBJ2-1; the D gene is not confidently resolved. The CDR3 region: CASSLNAPDNEQFF. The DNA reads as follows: TGTGCCAGCAGCCTCAATGCCCCAGACAATGAGCAGTTCTTC.